This TCR beta chain was obtained from a study of blood T cells in healthy people across ages. There are a few counts of this clonotype. Losses at the gene ends were 0 bases for V and 5 bases for J; bases not matched to a gene: 4. CDR3 length equals 15 residues. Germline CDR1 is SGHRS and CDR2 is YFSETQ. Together with a sample-barcoded 5' primer, a J-beta primer mix was included in a second PCR lasting 7 to 11 cycles. Researchers report that a template-switch adaptor with 12 random nucleotides tagged each cDNA molecule. TCRdb fed the 5' RACE reads into MiXCR, producing one record per CDR3 protein. The data hold over a million distinct CDR3 sequences, with approximately 59% observed a single time. There were healthy Caucasian individuals from Russia, aged roughly 6 to 95, serving as donors. Per individual sample, total RNA of at least 5.5 micrograms was extracted.

Specimen: blood. The V gene is TRBV5-1, the J gene TRBJ2-1, with TRBD1 matching over 8 bases. This receptor was taken from a man between 18 and 29 years old in good health. The CDR3 DNA sequence: TGCGCCAGCAGCTTGGGGCAGGGGGCAGACAATGAGCAGTTCTTC. It translates to CASSLGQGADNEQFF.